The 16 T cell receptor beta chains listed next were all sequenced from one sample in a study of shared clonotypes between healthy human individuals. Method: immunoSEQ multiplex PCR; TCRdb's copy keeps in-frame clones and lacks some. The profile shows roughly 510,000 clones, over 60% of them singletons. Material for sequencing was PBMCs. The receptors were sampled from a woman between 40 and 55 years old in good health. Some clones in this sample may be carry-over from other donors' samples.

The chain uses TRBV29-1 and TRBJ2-1; TRBD1 aligns across 8 bases. V lost 4 bases to trimming and J lost 5 bases; unmatched junction nucleotides: 10. Germline CDR1 and CDR2: SQVTM and ANQGSEA. This CDR3 has 15 amino acids. Here the CDR3 DNA reads TGCAGCGTTGGGGGATCAGGGGGCGCGGACAATGAGCAGTTCTTC. Translated: CSVGGSGGADNEQFF.

V usage is TRBV7-9 and J usage is TRBJ2-5; TRBD1 matches 7 bases. V lost 5 bases to trimming and J lost 1 base; unmatched junction nucleotides: 7. CDR3 length equals 15 residues. Germline assignment: CDR1 SEHNR and CDR2 FQNEAQ (reference sequence). The CDR3 region has the DNA TGTGCCAGCAGCGCCCAGACAGGGCTCCAAGAGACCCAGTACTTC. Translated, it gives CASSAQTGLQETQYF. Together with reference TRBV7-9 and TRBJ2-5, the CDR3 gives the full variable domain: DTGVSQNPRHKITKRGQNVTFRCDPISEHNRLYWYRQTLGQGPEFLTYFQNEAQLEKSRLLSDRFSAERPKGSFSTLEIQRTEQGDSAMYLCASSAQTGLQETQYFGPGTRLLVL.

The chain uses TRBV5-1 and TRBJ2-1; no firm D call. The germline gives CDR1 SGHRS, CDR2 YFSETQ. V was pared by 0 bases and J by 6 bases, with 10 bases between. This CDR3 contains 14 residues. For the CDR3, the DNA is TGCGCCAGCAGCTTGGGAACTGTCCCCAATGAGCAGTTCTTC. Its translation is CASSLGTVPNEQFF.

The J gene is TRBJ2-3, the V gene TRBV10-3; D not resolved. The CDR3 consists of 15 residues. Germline loops: CDR1 ENHRY, CDR2 SYGVKD. V gave up 5 bases and J gave up 0 bases, with 12 bases separating them. The CDR3 reads CAISTPPSSTDTQYF. In DNA form, the CDR3 reads TGTGCCATCAGTACCCCCCCCTCTAGCACAGATACGCAGTATTTT.

This sequence joins TRBV7-8 and TRBJ2-2, with D hard to call. The CDR3 has 13 residues. In germline, CDR1 is SGHVS, CDR2 FQNEAQ. V was cut by 5 bases and J by 3 bases, with 7 bases left in between. The CDR3 region has the DNA TGTGCCAGCAGCCCCCGCTACACCGGGGAGCTGTTTTTT. Encoded protein: CASSPRYTGELFF.

The chain is built from TRBV7-8 and TRBJ1-3; 9 nucleotides match TRBD1. J was trimmed by 3 bases and V by 5 bases; bases with no gene match: 5. Germline V CDR1 and CDR2: SGHVS, FQNEAQ. This CDR3 region has 15 residues. CDR3 sequence: CASSRDRVGGNTIYF. The CDR3 DNA reads TGTGCCAGCAGCAGGGACAGGGTTGGTGGAAACACCATATATTTT. The full variable domain, completed using reference TRBV7-8 and TRBJ1-3, is GAGVSQSPRYKVAKRGQDVALRCDPISGHVSLFWYQQALGQGPEFLTYFQNEAQLDKSGLPSDRFFAERPEGSVSTLKIQRTQQEDSAVYLCASSRDRVGGNTIYFGEGSWLTVV.

The genes are TRBV7-9 and TRBJ2-3; TRBD1 matches at 7 bases. CDR1 and CDR2 (germline): SEHNR, FQNEAQ (reference sequence). The CDR3 spans 15 residues. Trimming at V came to 5 bases and at J to 2 bases, leaving 7 bases not matched to a gene. This chain's CDR3 is CASSQSGTATDTQYF. In DNA form, the CDR3 reads TGTGCCAGCAGCCAATCCGGGACAGCCACAGATACGCAGTATTTT.

The chain has TRBV5-4 and TRBJ2-1; D assignment may be TRBD1 or TRBD2 (5 bases each). CDR1 is SGHNT, CDR2 YYREEE, per germline (reference sequence). This CDR3 region has 14 residues. V was clipped by 4 bases and J by 6 bases, with 14 bases between them. The CDR3 is CASSPGATGNEQFF. CDR3 coding DNA: TGTGCCAGCAGCCCCGGGGCCACCGGCAATGAGCAGTTCTTC.

The chain employs TRBV29-1 and TRBJ2-7, with D possibly being TRBD2 (5 bases). The germline CDR1 and CDR2 sequences are SQVTM and ANQGSEA. V lost 3 bases and J lost 6, with 12 bases in between. The CDR3 runs 12 residues. CDR3 in DNA: TGCAGCGTTGACCAGGAGGCCGGCGAGCAGTACTTC. Its protein product is CSVDQEAGEQYF.

The chain employs TRBV2 and TRBJ1-2, with D tentatively TRBD1 (6 bases). CDR1 and CDR2 from the germline V gene are SNHLY and FYNNEI. Trimming pared 0 bases from V and 2 bases from J, leaving 7 bases between. The CDR3 is 14 amino acids. The CDR3 DNA sequence: TGTGCCAGCAGTGAAGCCACAGGGAACTATGGCTACACCTTC. It encodes CASSEATGNYGYTF.

This sequence joins TRBV28 and TRBJ1-3, with TRBD1 matching 7 bases. V lost 6 bases and J lost 3; bases outside the gene matches: 8. Germline V gives CDR1 MDHEN, CDR2 SYDVKM. The CDR3 has 15 residues. The CDR3 bases are TGTGCCAGCAGGGTGACAGGGACGTTTGGAAACACCATATATTTT. This gives the protein CASRVTGTFGNTIYF.

The chain uses TRBV28 and TRBJ2-3; D not certain. The CDR3 has 12 amino acids. With 7 bases removed from V and 2 bases from J, the gap between germline ends came to 7 bases. Looked up from germline, CDR1 is MDHEN and CDR2 is SYDVKM. This CDR3 reads CASTKYTDTQYF. CDR3 DNA sequence: TGTGCCAGCACCAAATACACAGATACGCAGTATTTT.

CDR3 sequence: CASSTTGFTYEQYF. CDR3 DNA sequence: TGTGCCAGCTCAACGACAGGGTTCACCTACGAGCAGTACTTC. The chain recombines TRBV18 with TRBJ2-7; 7 bases agree with TRBD1. In germline, CDR1 is KGHSH, CDR2 LQKENI. This CDR3 spans 14 amino acids. V was pared by 5 bases and J by 2 bases, with 6 bases of the junction left unmatched.

The chain carries TRBV7-2 and TRBJ2-5, with 8 bases matching TRBD2. The CDR3 extends over 14 amino acids. The germline gives CDR1 SGHTA, CDR2 FQGNSA. The V gene end was trimmed by 5 bases and the J gene end by 3 bases; junction bases not matched to a gene: 5. As DNA, the CDR3 is TGTGCCAGCAGCAGCCGGGGACTAGAAGAGACCCAGTACTTC. Protein: CASSSRGLEETQYF.

This clone occurred once. The chain is built from TRBV10-3 and TRBJ1-5; D unresolved. Between the trimmed V and J ends, which lost 3 bases and 5 bases, there was a span of 14 bases. This CDR3 has 15 amino acids. Germline-derived CDR1 and CDR2 are ENHRY and SYGVKD. The CDR3 reads CAISDKGIGHQPQHF. CDR3 coding DNA: TGTGCCATCAGTGATAAGGGTATTGGCCATCAGCCCCAGCATTTT.

The V call is TRBV27, the J call TRBJ2-1; 9 bases are shared with TRBD2. The CDR3 totals 16 residues. The germline V gene encodes CDR1 MNHEY and CDR2 SMNVEV (reference sequence). Trimming cost V 5 bases and J 6 bases; bases outside gene matches: 11. In DNA form, the CDR3 reads TGTGCCAGCAGTATCCGGGTAGCGGGAGCGGGCAATGAGCAGTTCTTC. Protein: CASSIRVAGAGNEQFF.